The entry below gives a single T cell receptor beta chain sequence along with its context. These data originate in a study of blood T cell repertoires in COVID-19. Ages ranged from 18 to 89 years, with residence in around 24 US areas. Authors' data handling: Reference gene primer amplification in the assay estimated nucleated cell counts. TCRdb's copy holds only in-frame clones and misses some; the assay was immunoSEQ multiplex PCR. D and trimming were read from the DNA, whereas the V and J calls and clone size are those reported in that table. The table lists some 150,000 clones, over 65% of them singletons, with roughly 4.5% in the top ten. Germline CDR1 reads DFQATT; CDR2 reads SNEGSKA (reference sequence). The CDR3 length is 11 residues.

The chain joins TRBV20-1 to TRBJ1-2; the D gene is possibly TRBD1 (5 bases). Material: PBMCs or T cells enriched from blood (not recorded which). This TCR derives from a woman between 45 and 65 years old who had recovered from COVID-19. The CDR3 spells CSLRDVKGYTF. CDR3 nucleotides: TGCAGCCTCAGGGATGTGAAAGGCTACACCTTC.